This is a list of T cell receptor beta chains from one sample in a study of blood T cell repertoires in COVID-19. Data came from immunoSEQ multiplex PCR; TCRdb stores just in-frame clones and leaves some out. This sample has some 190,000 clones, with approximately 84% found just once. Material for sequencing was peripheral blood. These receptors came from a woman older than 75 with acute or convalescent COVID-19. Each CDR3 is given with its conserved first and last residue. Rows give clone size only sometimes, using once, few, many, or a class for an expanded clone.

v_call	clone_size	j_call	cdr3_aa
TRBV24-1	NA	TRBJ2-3	CATSRTSGRDTQYF
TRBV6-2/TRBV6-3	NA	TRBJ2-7	CASSYMVSSQIYEQYF
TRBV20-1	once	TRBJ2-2	CSASRAGVRRSGELFF
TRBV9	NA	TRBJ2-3	CASSGSSGRTDTQYF
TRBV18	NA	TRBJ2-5	CASSRDRGAETQYF
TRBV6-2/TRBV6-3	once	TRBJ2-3	CASSYRGTDTQYF
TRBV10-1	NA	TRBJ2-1	CASSEYSSGYYNEQFF
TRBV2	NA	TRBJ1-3	CASTIQGVPGNTIYF
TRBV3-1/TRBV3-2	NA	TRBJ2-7	CASRGLAGPLSYEQYF
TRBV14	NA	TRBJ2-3	CASSHLLSGTSTDTQYF
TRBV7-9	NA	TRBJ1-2	CASSGGGGYTF
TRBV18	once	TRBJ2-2	CASSPGLSTGELFF
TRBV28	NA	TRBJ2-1	CASTISGASYNEQFF